This is a list of T cell receptor beta chains from one sample in a study of beta chain features in type 1 diabetes. Assay: immunoSEQ multiplex PCR; the TCRdb copy retains only in-frame clones and omits some. The top ten clones hold under 0.045% of a sample with hundreds of thousands of clones, more than 9% of them seen once. Sequencing was carried out using naive CD4+ T cells from blood. The receptors originated from a young woman in good health. Each CDR3 is given with its conserved first and last residue. The order of the fields is V gene, J gene, clone size, D gene, CDR3 DNA, CDR3 protein. A D gene is named only where the DNA matches it firmly. Clone size is given for some rows only: seen once, a few or many times, or a class if the clone is expanded.

v_call: TRBV5-6; j_call: TRBJ1-5; clone_size: .; d_call: TRBD1; cdr3_nt: TGTGCCAGCAGCGCCGACAGGGGGCTCAGCCAGCCCCAGCATTTT; cdr3_aa: CASSADRGLSQPQHF
v_call: TRBV4-1; j_call: TRBJ2-1; clone_size: few; d_call: .; cdr3_nt: TGCGCCAGCAGCCAAGTTAGTCGACTCCGTAATGAGCAGTTCTTC; cdr3_aa: CASSQVSRLRNEQFF
v_call: TRBV6-6; j_call: TRBJ1-5; clone_size: few; d_call: .; cdr3_nt: TGTGCCAGCAGCTTTCGACCGGGTAATCAGCCCCAGCATTTT; cdr3_aa: CASSFRPGNQPQHF
v_call: TRBV5-1; j_call: TRBJ2-7; clone_size: few; d_call: TRBD2; cdr3_nt: TGCGCCAGCAGCTTGGGGGGCGGACTAGCCGGCCAATTGCAGTACTTC; cdr3_aa: CASSLGGGLAGQLQYF
v_call: TRBV18; j_call: TRBJ2-7; clone_size: few; d_call: TRBD2; cdr3_nt: TGTGCCAGCTCACCCGGGACTAGCGGGACCTACGAGCAGTACTTC; cdr3_aa: CASSPGTSGTYEQYF
v_call: TRBV7-3; j_call: TRBJ1-4; clone_size: few; d_call: .; cdr3_nt: TGTGCCAGCAGCCCCCGGGTCGCAACTAATGAAAAACTGTTTTTT; cdr3_aa: CASSPRVATNEKLFF
v_call: TRBV6-5; j_call: TRBJ2-1; clone_size: .; d_call: TRBD2; cdr3_nt: TGTGCCAGCAGGTCTAGCGGGGGGACCTACAATGAGCAGTTCTTC; cdr3_aa: CASRSSGGTYNEQFF
v_call: TRBV6-1; j_call: TRBJ1-1; clone_size: .; d_call: .; cdr3_nt: TGTGCCAGCAGTGAAGCTTTACTTCCGGGCAGGGGCCCTCCGCAAGCTTTCTTT; cdr3_aa: CASSEALLPGRGPPQAFF
v_call: TRBV2; j_call: TRBJ2-2; clone_size: few; d_call: .; cdr3_nt: TGTGCCAGCAGGCGAAGATTAACCGGGGAGCTGTTTTTT; cdr3_aa: CASRRRLTGELFF
v_call: TRBV2; j_call: TRBJ2-2; clone_size: .; d_call: .; cdr3_nt: TGTGCCAGCAGTGAAACCGGGACAGCGGGCACCGGGGAGCTGTTTTTT; cdr3_aa: CASSETGTAGTGELFF
v_call: TRBV6-6; j_call: TRBJ1-1; clone_size: few; d_call: .; cdr3_nt: TGTGCCATCCTGGGACATGGCCAGGGACGAGCTTTCTTT; cdr3_aa: CAILGHGQGRAFF
v_call: TRBV30; j_call: TRBJ1-5; clone_size: few; d_call: TRBD1; cdr3_nt: TGTGCCTGGAGTGCCACAGGGGAGGGCAATCAGCCCCAGCATTTT; cdr3_aa: CAWSATGEGNQPQHF
v_call: TRBV5-4; j_call: TRBJ2-7; clone_size: few; d_call: TRBD2; cdr3_nt: TGTGCCAGCAGCTATATAGCGGGTCAAGGGTACGAGCAGTACTTC; cdr3_aa: CASSYIAGQGYEQYF
v_call: TRBV13; j_call: TRBJ2-7; clone_size: few; d_call: .; cdr3_nt: TGTGCCAGCAGCCTAACCAGGCACGAGCAGTACTTC; cdr3_aa: CASSLTRHEQYF
v_call: TRBV11-2; j_call: TRBJ2-5; clone_size: few; d_call: TRBD1; cdr3_nt: TGTGCCAGCAGCCTGACGACAGGGGGCCGGGAGACCCAGTACTTC; cdr3_aa: CASSLTTGGRETQYF
v_call: TRBV11-3; j_call: TRBJ2-7; clone_size: .; d_call: .; cdr3_nt: TGTGCCAGCAGCTCCGTGAGGTACGAGCAGTACTTC; cdr3_aa: CASSSVRYEQYF
v_call: TRBV30; j_call: TRBJ2-1; clone_size: .; d_call: TRBD2; cdr3_nt: TGTGCCTGGAGTGTGTTAGCGGGAGGGCCTCGAGAGCAGTTCTTC; cdr3_aa: CAWSVLAGGPREQFF
v_call: TRBV11-2; j_call: TRBJ2-2; clone_size: .; d_call: .; cdr3_nt: TGTGCCAGCAGGTTACCTCCGTACACCGGGGAGCTGTTTTTT; cdr3_aa: CASRLPPYTGELFF
v_call: TRBV29-1; j_call: TRBJ1-2; clone_size: few; d_call: .; cdr3_nt: TGCAGCGTCGTCCCCGACTATGGCTACACCTTC; cdr3_aa: CSVVPDYGYTF
v_call: TRBV29-1; j_call: TRBJ1-2; clone_size: few; d_call: .; cdr3_nt: TGCAGCACCGCCGCGGCCAGGGACTATGGCTACACCTTC; cdr3_aa: CSTAAARDYGYTF
v_call: TRBV19; j_call: TRBJ1-1; clone_size: few; d_call: TRBD1; cdr3_nt: TGTGCCAGTAGTATAACAGGGGCGCGGACTGAAGCTTTCTTT; cdr3_aa: CASSITGARTEAFF
v_call: TRBV5-4; j_call: TRBJ2-3; clone_size: few; d_call: TRBD2; cdr3_nt: TGTGCCAGCAGCCCGCGGGGGGGCGGGGATACGCAGTATTTT; cdr3_aa: CASSPRGGGDTQYF
v_call: TRBV6-1; j_call: TRBJ2-5; clone_size: .; d_call: TRBD2; cdr3_nt: TGTGCCAGCAGTGGTGGACTAGCGCAAGAGACCCAGTACTTC; cdr3_aa: CASSGGLAQETQYF
v_call: TRBV7-2; j_call: TRBJ1-1; clone_size: .; d_call: .; cdr3_nt: TGTGCCAGCAGCTTAATCGGGTCCGGAGACGCTGAAGCTTTCTTT; cdr3_aa: CASSLIGSGDAEAFF
v_call: TRBV4-1; j_call: TRBJ2-7; clone_size: .; d_call: .; cdr3_nt: TGCGCCAGCAGCAACGCGGGCCTCCTTACCTACGAGCAGTACTTC; cdr3_aa: CASSNAGLLTYEQYF
v_call: TRBV10-3; j_call: TRBJ2-7; clone_size: .; d_call: TRBD1; cdr3_nt: TGTGCCACTGGACAGGGCTCCCACGAGCAGTACTTC; cdr3_aa: CATGQGSHEQYF
v_call: TRBV30; j_call: TRBJ1-1; clone_size: few; d_call: TRBD1; cdr3_nt: TGTGCCTGGAGGATGACAGGGGGCATATCTGAAGCTTTCTTT; cdr3_aa: CAWRMTGGISEAFF
v_call: TRBV7-9; j_call: TRBJ2-3; clone_size: .; d_call: TRBD1; cdr3_nt: TGTGCCAGCAGCCTCATTCCGGGACAGACATTCACAGATACGCAGTATTTT; cdr3_aa: CASSLIPGQTFTDTQYF
v_call: TRBV23-1; j_call: TRBJ2-1; clone_size: many; d_call: .; cdr3_nt: TGCGCCAGCAGTCAATGTCTCAGCAATGAGCAGTTCTTC; cdr3_aa: CASSQCLSNEQFF
v_call: TRBV2; j_call: TRBJ2-4; clone_size: .; d_call: TRBD2; cdr3_nt: TGTGCCAGCAGTGAGTTACGGCTAGCGGGAATTAATGGCAAAAACATTCAGTACTTC; cdr3_aa: CASSELRLAGINGKNIQYF
v_call: TRBV19; j_call: TRBJ1-6; clone_size: .; d_call: .; cdr3_nt: TGTGCCACCTCAACCGGGGGGCAGGGGAATTCACCCCTCCACTTT; cdr3_aa: CATSTGGQGNSPLHF
v_call: TRBV7-9; j_call: TRBJ2-7; clone_size: .; d_call: TRBD2; cdr3_nt: TGTGCCAGCAGCTCCACCCCGTGGAGCGGGAGTGTAAGCGAGCAGTACTTC; cdr3_aa: CASSSTPWSGSVSEQYF
v_call: TRBV30; j_call: TRBJ1-2; clone_size: .; d_call: TRBD1; cdr3_nt: TGTGCCTGGGGCAGGGACAGGGCTAACTATGGCTACACCTTC; cdr3_aa: CAWGRDRANYGYTF
v_call: TRBV7-9; j_call: TRBJ1-5; clone_size: .; d_call: .; cdr3_nt: TGTGCCAGCAGCGTGGGACTTAATCAGCCCCAGCATTTT; cdr3_aa: CASSVGLNQPQHF
v_call: TRBV19; j_call: TRBJ1-5; clone_size: few; d_call: TRBD1; cdr3_nt: TGTGCCAGTACCGACGGGACAGGGGGGGATCAGCCCCAGCATTTT; cdr3_aa: CASTDGTGGDQPQHF
v_call: TRBV7-3; j_call: TRBJ2-5; clone_size: .; d_call: TRBD2; cdr3_nt: TGTGCCAGCAGCCCCGGGACTAGGGAGACCCAGTACTTC; cdr3_aa: CASSPGTRETQYF
v_call: TRBV5-1; j_call: TRBJ1-5; clone_size: few; d_call: .; cdr3_nt: TGCGCCAGCAGCTTGGACGGGTCTCAGCCCCAGCATTTT; cdr3_aa: CASSLDGSQPQHF
v_call: TRBV5-5; j_call: TRBJ2-1; clone_size: few; d_call: TRBD2; cdr3_nt: TGTGCCAGCAGCCTGACTAGCGGAGATGAGCAGTTCTTC; cdr3_aa: CASSLTSGDEQFF
v_call: TRBV7-8; j_call: TRBJ2-1; clone_size: few; d_call: TRBD2; cdr3_nt: TGTGCCAGCAGCCCTCCCCGCGGGGGGGCTTCTAATGAGCAGTTCTTC; cdr3_aa: CASSPPRGGASNEQFF
v_call: TRBV5-1; j_call: TRBJ1-2; clone_size: few; d_call: TRBD1; cdr3_nt: TGCGCCAGCAGTAATCCGGGACAGGGGGCCCATTACACCTTC; cdr3_aa: CASSNPGQGAHYTF
v_call: TRBV5-1; j_call: TRBJ1-5; clone_size: .; d_call: .; cdr3_nt: TGCGCCAGCAACCGGGATAGCAATCAGCCCCAGCATTTT; cdr3_aa: CASNRDSNQPQHF
v_call: TRBV19; j_call: TRBJ2-1; clone_size: few; d_call: .; cdr3_nt: TGTGCCAGTAGTTGGGAGACTATCAGTGAGCAGTTCTTC; cdr3_aa: CASSWETISEQFF
v_call: TRBV5-6; j_call: TRBJ2-1; clone_size: .; d_call: .; cdr3_nt: TGTGCCAGCACCCCCCGGGGACTTTCTTACAATGAGCAGTTCTTC; cdr3_aa: CASTPRGLSYNEQFF
v_call: TRBV10-2; j_call: TRBJ2-5; clone_size: few; d_call: .; cdr3_nt: TGCGCCAGCAGTGACGGACTGATTCAAGAGACCCAGTACTTC; cdr3_aa: CASSDGLIQETQYF
v_call: TRBV6-1; j_call: TRBJ2-1; clone_size: .; d_call: .; cdr3_nt: TGTGCCACATATCAGGGTATCAATGAGCAGTTCTTC; cdr3_aa: CATYQGINEQFF
v_call: TRBV5-4; j_call: TRBJ1-1; clone_size: .; d_call: .; cdr3_nt: TGTGCCAGCAGTTACAGCTGGAACACTGAAGCTTTCTTT; cdr3_aa: CASSYSWNTEAFF
v_call: TRBV15; j_call: TRBJ2-6; clone_size: many; d_call: .; cdr3_nt: TGTGCCACCAGCACCCGACAGGTCTCCAACGTCCTGACTTTC; cdr3_aa: CATSTRQVSNVLTF
v_call: TRBV30; j_call: TRBJ2-7; clone_size: many; d_call: .; cdr3_nt: TGTGCCTGGACCCTAGTTTCCTACGGAGAGCAGTACTTC; cdr3_aa: CAWTLVSYGEQYF
v_call: TRBV18; j_call: TRBJ1-5; clone_size: .; d_call: .; cdr3_nt: TGTGCCAGCTCACCGAGAACAGGGTCTCAGCCCCAGCATTTT; cdr3_aa: CASSPRTGSQPQHF
v_call: TRBV11-2; j_call: TRBJ2-2; clone_size: few; d_call: .; cdr3_nt: TGTGCCAGCACCTCTGGCTCGTACCCTTACACCGGGGAGCTGTTTTTT; cdr3_aa: CASTSGSYPYTGELFF
v_call: TRBV6-1; j_call: TRBJ1-2; clone_size: .; d_call: TRBD1; cdr3_nt: TGTGCCAGCAGAAACGGACAGGGAACAGTCTACACCTTC; cdr3_aa: CASRNGQGTVYTF
v_call: TRBV7-2; j_call: TRBJ1-2; clone_size: .; d_call: .; cdr3_nt: TGTGCCAGCAGCTCTACCCGGGTAGGCTACACCTTC; cdr3_aa: CASSSTRVGYTF